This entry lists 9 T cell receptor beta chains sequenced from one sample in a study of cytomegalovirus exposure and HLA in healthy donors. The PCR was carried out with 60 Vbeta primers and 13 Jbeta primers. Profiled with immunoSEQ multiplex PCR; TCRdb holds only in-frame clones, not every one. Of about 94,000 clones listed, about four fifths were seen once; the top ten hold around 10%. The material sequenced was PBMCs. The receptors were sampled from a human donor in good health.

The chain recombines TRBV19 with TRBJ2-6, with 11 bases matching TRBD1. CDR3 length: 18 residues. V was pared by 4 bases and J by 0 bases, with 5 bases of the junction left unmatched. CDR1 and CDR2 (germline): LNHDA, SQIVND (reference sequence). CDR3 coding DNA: TGTGCCAGTAGTACTAGGACAGGGGGCTTCTCTGGGGCCAACGTCCTGACTTTC. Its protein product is CASSTRTGGFSGANVLTF.

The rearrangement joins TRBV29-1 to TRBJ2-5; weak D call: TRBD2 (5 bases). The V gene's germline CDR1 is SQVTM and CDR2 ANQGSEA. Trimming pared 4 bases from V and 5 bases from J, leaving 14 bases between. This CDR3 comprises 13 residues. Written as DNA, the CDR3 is TGCAGCGTTGGAGGTACGGGGTTGGAGACCCAGTACTTC. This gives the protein CSVGGTGLETQYF.

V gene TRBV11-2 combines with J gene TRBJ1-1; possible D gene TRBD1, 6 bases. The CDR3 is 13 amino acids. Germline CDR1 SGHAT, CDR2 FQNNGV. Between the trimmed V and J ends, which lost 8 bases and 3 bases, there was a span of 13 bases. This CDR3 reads CASGQQRDTEAFF. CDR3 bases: TGTGCCAGCGGACAGCAGAGGGACACTGAAGCTTTCTTT.

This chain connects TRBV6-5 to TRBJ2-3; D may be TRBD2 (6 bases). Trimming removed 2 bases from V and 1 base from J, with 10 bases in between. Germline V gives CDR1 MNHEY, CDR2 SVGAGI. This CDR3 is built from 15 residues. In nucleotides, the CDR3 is TGTGCCAGCAGTTACCAGCGGGTACGCACAGATACGCAGTATTTT. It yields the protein CASSYQRVRTDTQYF.

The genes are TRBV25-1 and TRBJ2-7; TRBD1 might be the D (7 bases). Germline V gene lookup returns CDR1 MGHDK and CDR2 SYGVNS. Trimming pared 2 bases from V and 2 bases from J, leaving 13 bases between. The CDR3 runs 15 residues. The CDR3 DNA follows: TGTGCCAGCAGTGAAAGCGGGCAGGGGGCCTACGAGCAGTACTTC. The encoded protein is CASSESGQGAYEQYF.

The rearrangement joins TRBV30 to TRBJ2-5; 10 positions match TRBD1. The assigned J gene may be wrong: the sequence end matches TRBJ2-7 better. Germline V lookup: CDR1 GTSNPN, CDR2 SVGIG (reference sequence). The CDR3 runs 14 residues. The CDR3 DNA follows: TGTGCCTGGAGTGGGACAGGGGGAAGGAACGAGCAGTACTTC. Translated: CAWSGTGGRNEQYF.

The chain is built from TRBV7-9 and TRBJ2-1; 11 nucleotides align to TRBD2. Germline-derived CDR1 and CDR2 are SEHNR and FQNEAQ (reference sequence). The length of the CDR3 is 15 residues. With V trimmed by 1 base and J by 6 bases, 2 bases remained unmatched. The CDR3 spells CASSLVSGGANEQFF. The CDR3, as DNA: TGTGCCAGCAGCTTAGTTAGCGGGGGGGCCAATGAGCAGTTCTTC. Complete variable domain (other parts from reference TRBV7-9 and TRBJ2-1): DTGVSQNPRHKITKRGQNVTFRCDPISEHNRLYWYRQTLGQGPEFLTYFQNEAQLEKSRLLSDRFSAERPKGSFSTLEIQRTEQGDSAMYLCASSLVSGGANEQFFGPGTRLTVL.

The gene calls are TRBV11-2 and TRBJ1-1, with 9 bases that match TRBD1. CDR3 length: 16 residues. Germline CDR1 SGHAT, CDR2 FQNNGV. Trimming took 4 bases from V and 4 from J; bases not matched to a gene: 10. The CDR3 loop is CASSSIQGARGTEAFF. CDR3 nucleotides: TGTGCCAGCAGCTCGATACAGGGGGCTAGGGGCACTGAAGCTTTCTTT. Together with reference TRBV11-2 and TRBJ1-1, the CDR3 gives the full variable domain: EAGVAQSPRYKIIEKRQSVAFWCNPISGHATLYWYQQILGQGPKLLIQFQNNGVVDDSQLPKDRFSAERLKGVDSTLKIQPAKLEDSAVYLCASSSIQGARGTEAFFGQGTRLTVV.

The CDR3 DNA sequence: TGTGCCAGCAGGCGAAGCCCAGGGCTCCTCGGAGAGCAGTACTTC. Translating gives CASRRSPGLLGEQYF. This chain uses TRBV7-2 with TRBJ2-7, with a tentative D call TRBD1 (5 bases). Germline values: CDR1 SGHTA, CDR2 FQGNSA. With 6 bases removed from V and 7 bases from J, the gap between germline ends came to 22 bases. The CDR3 runs to 15 residues.